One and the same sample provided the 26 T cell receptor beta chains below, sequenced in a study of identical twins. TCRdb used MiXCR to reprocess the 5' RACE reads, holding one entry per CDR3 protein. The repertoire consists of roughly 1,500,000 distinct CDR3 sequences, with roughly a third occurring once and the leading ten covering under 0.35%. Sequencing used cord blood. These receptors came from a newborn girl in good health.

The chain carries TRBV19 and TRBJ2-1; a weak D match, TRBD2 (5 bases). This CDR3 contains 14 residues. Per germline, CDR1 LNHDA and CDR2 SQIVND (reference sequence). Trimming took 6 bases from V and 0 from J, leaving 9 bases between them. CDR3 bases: TGTGCCAGTAGGGAGCGGAACTCCTACAATGAGCAGTTCTTC. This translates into CASRERNSYNEQFF. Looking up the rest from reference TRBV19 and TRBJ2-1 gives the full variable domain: DGGITQSPKYLFRKEGQNVTLSCEQNLNHDAMYWYRQDPGQGLRLIYYSQIVNDFQKGDIAEGYSVSREKKESFPLTVTSAQKNPTAFYLCASRERNSYNEQFFGPGTRLTVL.

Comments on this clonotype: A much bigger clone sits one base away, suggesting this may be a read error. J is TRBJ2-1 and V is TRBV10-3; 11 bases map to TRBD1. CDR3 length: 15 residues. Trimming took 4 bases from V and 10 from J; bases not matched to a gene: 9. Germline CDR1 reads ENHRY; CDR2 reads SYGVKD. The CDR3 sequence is CAISGRTGGSYEQFF. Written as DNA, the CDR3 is TGTGCCATCAGTGGCAGGACAGGGGGCTCCTACGAGCAGTTCTTC.

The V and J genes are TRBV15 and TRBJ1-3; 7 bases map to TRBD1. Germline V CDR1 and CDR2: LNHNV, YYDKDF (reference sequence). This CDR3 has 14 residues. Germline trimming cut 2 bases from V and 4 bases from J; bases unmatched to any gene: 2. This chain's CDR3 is CATSRLTGGNTIYF. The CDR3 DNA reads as TGTGCCACCAGCAGACTGACAGGGGGAAACACCATATATTTT.

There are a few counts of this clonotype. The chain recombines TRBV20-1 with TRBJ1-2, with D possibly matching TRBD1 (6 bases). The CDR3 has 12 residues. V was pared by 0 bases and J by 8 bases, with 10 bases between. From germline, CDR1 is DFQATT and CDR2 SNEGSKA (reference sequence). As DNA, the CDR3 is TGCAGTGCTAGAGAGGGGGGCGAGGGCTACACCTTC. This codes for CSAREGGEGYTF.

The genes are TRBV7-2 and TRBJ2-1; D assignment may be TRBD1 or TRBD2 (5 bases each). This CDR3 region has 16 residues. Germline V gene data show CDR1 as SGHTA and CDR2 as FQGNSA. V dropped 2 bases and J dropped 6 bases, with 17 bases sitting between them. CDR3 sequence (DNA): TGTGCCAGCAGCTTAACGGGACCCCAGACACGCAATGAGCAGTTCTTC. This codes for CASSLTGPQTRNEQFF.

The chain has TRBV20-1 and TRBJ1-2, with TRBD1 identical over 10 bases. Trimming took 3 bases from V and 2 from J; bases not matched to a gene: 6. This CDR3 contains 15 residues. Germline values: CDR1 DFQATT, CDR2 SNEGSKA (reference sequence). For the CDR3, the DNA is TGCAGTGCTAGGGGGACAGGGGAACCAAACTATGGCTACACCTTC. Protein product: CSARGTGEPNYGYTF.

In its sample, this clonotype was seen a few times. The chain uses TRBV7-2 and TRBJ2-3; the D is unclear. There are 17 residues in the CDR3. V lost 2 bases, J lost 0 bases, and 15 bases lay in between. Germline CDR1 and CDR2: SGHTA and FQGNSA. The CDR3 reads CASSLIGTTASTDTQYF. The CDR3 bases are TGTGCCAGCAGCTTAATTGGTACAACAGCTAGCACAGATACGCAGTATTTT.

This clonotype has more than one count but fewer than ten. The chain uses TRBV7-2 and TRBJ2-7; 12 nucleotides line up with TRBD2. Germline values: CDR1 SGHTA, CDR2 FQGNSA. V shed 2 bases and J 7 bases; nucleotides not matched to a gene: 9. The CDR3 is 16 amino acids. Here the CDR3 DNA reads TGTGCCAGCAGCTTAAGGGGACTAGCGGGCTACAATGAGCAGTACTTC. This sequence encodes CASSLRGLAGYNEQYF. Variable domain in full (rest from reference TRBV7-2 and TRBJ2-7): GAGVSQSPSNKVTEKGKDVELRCDPISGHTALYWYRQSLGQGLEFLIYFQGNSAPDKSGLPSDRFSAERTGGSVSTLTIQRTQQEDSAVYLCASSLRGLAGYNEQYFGPGTRLTVT.

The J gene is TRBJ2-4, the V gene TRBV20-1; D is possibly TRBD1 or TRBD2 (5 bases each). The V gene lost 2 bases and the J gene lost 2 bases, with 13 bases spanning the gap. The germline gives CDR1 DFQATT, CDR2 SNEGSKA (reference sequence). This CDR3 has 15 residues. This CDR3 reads CSARPGTSSKNIQYF. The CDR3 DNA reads TGCAGTGCTAGACCCGGGACCTCCTCCAAAAACATTCAGTACTTC.

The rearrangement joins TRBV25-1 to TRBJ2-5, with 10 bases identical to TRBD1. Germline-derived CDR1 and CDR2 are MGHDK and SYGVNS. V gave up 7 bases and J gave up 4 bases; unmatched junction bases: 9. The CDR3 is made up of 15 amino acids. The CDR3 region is CASTRDRGTRETQYF. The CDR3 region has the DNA TGTGCCAGCACTCGGGACAGGGGCACCAGAGAGACCCAGTACTTC.

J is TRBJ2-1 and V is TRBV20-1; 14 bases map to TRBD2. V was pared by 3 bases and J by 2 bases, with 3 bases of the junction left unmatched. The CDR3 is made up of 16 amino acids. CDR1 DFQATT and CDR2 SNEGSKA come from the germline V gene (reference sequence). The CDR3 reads CSASRTSGGTYNEQFF. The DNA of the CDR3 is TGCAGTGCTAGTCGGACTAGCGGGGGGACCTACAATGAGCAGTTCTTC.

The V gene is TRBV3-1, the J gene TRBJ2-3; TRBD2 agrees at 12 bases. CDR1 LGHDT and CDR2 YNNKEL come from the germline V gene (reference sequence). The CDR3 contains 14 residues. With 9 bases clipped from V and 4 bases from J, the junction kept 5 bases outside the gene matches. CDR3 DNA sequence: TGTGCCAGTAAGAGACTAGCGGGAGCAGATACGCAGTATTTT. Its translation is CASKRLAGADTQYF.

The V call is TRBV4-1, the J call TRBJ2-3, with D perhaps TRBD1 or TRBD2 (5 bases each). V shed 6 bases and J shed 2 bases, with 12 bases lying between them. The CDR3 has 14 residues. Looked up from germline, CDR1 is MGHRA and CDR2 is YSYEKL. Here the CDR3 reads CASRPGPYTDTQYF. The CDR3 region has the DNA TGCGCCAGCAGACCGGGGCCCTACACAGATACGCAGTATTTT.

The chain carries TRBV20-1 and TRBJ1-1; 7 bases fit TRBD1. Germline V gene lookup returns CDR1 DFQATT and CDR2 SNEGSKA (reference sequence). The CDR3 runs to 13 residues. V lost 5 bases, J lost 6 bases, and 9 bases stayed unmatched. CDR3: CSAPKQGMAEAFF. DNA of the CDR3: TGCAGTGCTCCTAAACAGGGGATGGCTGAAGCTTTCTTT.

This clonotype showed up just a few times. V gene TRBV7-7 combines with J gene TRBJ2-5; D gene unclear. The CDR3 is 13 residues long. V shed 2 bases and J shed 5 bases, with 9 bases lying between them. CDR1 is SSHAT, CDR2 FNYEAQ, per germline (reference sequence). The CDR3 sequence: CASSLYPTETQYF. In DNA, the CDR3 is TGTGCCAGCAGCTTATATCCGACGGAGACCCAGTACTTC.

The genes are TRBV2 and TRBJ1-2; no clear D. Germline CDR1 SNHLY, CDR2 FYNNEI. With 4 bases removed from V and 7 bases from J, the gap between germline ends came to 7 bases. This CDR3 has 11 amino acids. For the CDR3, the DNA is TGTGCCAGCAGTGTTTACAGTGGCTACACCTTC. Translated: CASSVYSGYTF.

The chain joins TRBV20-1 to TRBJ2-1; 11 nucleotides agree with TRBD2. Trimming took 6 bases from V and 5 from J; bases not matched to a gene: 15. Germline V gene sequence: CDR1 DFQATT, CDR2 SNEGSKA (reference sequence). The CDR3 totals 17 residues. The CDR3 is CSAQILAGVSKDNEQFF. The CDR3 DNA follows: TGCAGTGCCCAAATACTAGCGGGAGTTTCCAAGGACAATGAGCAGTTCTTC.

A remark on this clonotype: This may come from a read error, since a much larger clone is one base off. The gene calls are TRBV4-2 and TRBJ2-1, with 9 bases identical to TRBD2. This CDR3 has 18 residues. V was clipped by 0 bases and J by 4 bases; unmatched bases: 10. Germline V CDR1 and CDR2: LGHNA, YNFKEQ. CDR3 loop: CASSQEAGPAGGYNEQFF. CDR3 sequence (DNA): TGTGCCAGCAGCCAAGAAGCGGGCCCAGCGGGAGGTTACAATGAGCAGTTCTTC.

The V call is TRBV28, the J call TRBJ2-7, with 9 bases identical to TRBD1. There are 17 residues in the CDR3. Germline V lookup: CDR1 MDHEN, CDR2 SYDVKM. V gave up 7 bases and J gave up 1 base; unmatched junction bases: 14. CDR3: CASNRIGGTGISYEQYF. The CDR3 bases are TGTGCCAGCAACCGTATCGGCGGGACAGGGATTTCCTACGAGCAGTACTTC. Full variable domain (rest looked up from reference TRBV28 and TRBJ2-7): DVKVTQSSRYLVKRTGEKVFLECVQDMDHENMFWYRQDPGLGLRLIYFSYDVKMKEKGDIPEGYSVSREKKERFSLILESASTNQTSMYLCASNRIGGTGISYEQYFGPGTRLTVT.

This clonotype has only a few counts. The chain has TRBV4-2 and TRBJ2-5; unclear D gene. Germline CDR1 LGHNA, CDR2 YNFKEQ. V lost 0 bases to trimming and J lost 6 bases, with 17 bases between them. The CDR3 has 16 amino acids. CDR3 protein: CASSQDFPITLKTQYF. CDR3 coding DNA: TGTGCCAGCAGCCAAGACTTCCCAATTACTTTAAAGACCCAGTACTTC.

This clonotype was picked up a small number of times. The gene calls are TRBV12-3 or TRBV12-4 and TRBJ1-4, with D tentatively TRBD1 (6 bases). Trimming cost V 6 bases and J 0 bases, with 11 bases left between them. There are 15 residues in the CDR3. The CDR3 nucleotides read TGTGCCAGCAGGCAGGGGTTTGCAACTAATGAAAAACTGTTTTTT. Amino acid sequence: CASRQGFATNEKLFF.

This CDR3 is CASSVGDGTRVLFF. The CDR3 DNA reads TGTGCCAGCAGCGTAGGGGACGGCACGCGTGTGCTGTTTTTT. The rearrangement uses TRBV9 and TRBJ2-2, with D perhaps TRBD1 or TRBD2 (5 bases each). With 0 bases removed from V and 13 bases from J, the gap between germline ends came to 16 bases. The CDR3 runs 14 residues. CDR1 and CDR2 from the germline V gene are SGDLS and YYNGEE.

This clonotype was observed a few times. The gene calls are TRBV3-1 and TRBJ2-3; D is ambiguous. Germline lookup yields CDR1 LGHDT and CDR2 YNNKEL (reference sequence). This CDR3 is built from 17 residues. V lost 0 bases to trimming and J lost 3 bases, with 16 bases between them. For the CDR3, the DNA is TGTGCCAGCAGCCAAGATCGCAGTAGCTTTGCGACAGATACGCAGTATTTT. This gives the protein CASSQDRSSFATDTQYF.

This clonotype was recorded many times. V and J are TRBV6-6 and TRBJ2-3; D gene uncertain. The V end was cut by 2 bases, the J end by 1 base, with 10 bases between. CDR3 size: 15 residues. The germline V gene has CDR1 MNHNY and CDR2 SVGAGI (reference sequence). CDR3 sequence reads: CASSYLRSGTDTQYF. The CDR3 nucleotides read TGTGCCAGCAGTTACCTTAGGAGTGGCACAGATACGCAGTATTTT.

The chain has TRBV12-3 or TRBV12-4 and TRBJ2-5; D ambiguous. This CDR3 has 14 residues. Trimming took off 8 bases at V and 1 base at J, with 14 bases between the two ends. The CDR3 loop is CASGYTRFQETQYF. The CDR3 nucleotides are TGTGCCAGCGGTTATACGCGGTTCCAAGAGACCCAGTACTTC.

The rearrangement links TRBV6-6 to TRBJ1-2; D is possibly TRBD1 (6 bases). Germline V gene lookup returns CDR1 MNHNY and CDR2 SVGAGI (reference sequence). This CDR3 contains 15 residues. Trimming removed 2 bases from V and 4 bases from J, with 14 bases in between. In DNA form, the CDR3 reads TGTGCCAGCAGTTACGGGCACAGGGAAGGCTATGGCTACACCTTC. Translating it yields CASSYGHREGYGYTF.